This T cell receptor (beta chain) was sequenced in a study of CD8 T cells in ankylosing spondylitis. Quantitative 5'-RACE with molecular barcodes produced the TCR beta libraries. MiXCR was run by TCRdb on the 5' RACE reads, yielding one entry per CDR3 protein. The sample records fewer than 550,000 distinct CDR3 sequences, about 5.2% being singletons. CDR3 length equals 16 residues. Trimming stripped 0 bases from V and 0 bases from J, with 15 bases between. Germline CDR1 is DFQATT and CDR2 is SNEGSKA (reference sequence). This clonotype was observed a handful of times. Its antigen is currently unknown. General study results and limits: Among TCR beta sequences, a motif of roughly 8 highly homologous variants appeared characteristic of ankylosing spondylitis blood. As reported, disease-linked clones showed significant enrichment in matched ankylosing spondylitis synovial fluid.

This clonotype was obtained from a male donor with ankylosing spondylitis. The chain recombines TRBV20-1 with TRBJ2-7, with D unclear. The sample consisted of blood, either unsorted or a sorted T cell fraction (not recorded which). Here the CDR3 DNA reads TGCAGTGCTAGAGATCCTGTACGACGTTACTCCTACGAGCAGTACTTC. It translates to CSARDPVRRYSYEQYF.